The rows below give T cell receptor beta chains drawn from one sample of a study of T cell changes during pregnancy in multiple sclerosis. Repertoires were generated with immunoSEQ multiplex PCR, while TCRdb's copy carries only in-frame clones and drops some. The sample has some 60,000 clones, about 94% seen once. Sequencing was performed on CD4+ T cells from peripheral blood mononuclear cells, taken before pregnancy. These receptors were obtained from a female donor with multiple sclerosis, enrolled in a pregnancy study. Each CDR3 is given with its conserved first and last residue. A D gene is named only where the DNA matches it firmly. Size tells how often a clone was seen (once, few, many) or the class of an expanded clone, and some rows leave it out.

J | D | V | size | CDR3 | DNA
TRBJ2-5 | TRBD1 | TRBV19 | . | CASSMGQTKETQYF | TGTGCCAGTAGTATGGGACAGACTAAAGAGACCCAGTACTTC
TRBJ2-5 | TRBD2 | TRBV19 | . | CASSIVAGGETQYF | TGTGCCAGTAGTATAGTAGCGGGGGGCGAGACCCAGTACTTC
TRBJ2-1 | . | TRBV27 | . | CASTARRLLPKYNEQFF | TGTGCCAGCACCGCCCGGAGGCTTTTACCGAAATACAATGAGCAGTTCTTC
TRBJ2-4 | . | TRBV7-9 | once | CASSFGGKLAKNIQYF | TGTGCCAGCAGCTTTGGAGGGAAACTAGCCAAAAACATTCAGTACTTC
TRBJ1-2 | . | TRBV9 | . | CASSVVQFGGYTF | TGTGCCAGCAGCGTAGTTCAGTTTGGTGGCTACACCTTC
TRBJ2-2 | TRBD2 | TRBV7-2 | . | CASSPWTSGIAPGELFF | TGTGCCAGCAGCCCGTGGACTAGCGGGATTGCCCCGGGGGAGCTGTTTTTT
TRBJ2-7 | TRBD1 | TRBV7-2 | . | CASSPGQGSWNYEQYF | TGTGCCAGCAGCCCGGGACAGGGCTCGTGGAACTACGAGCAGTACTTC
TRBJ2-1 | . | TRBV7-8 | . | CASSLDESSYNEQFF | TGTGCCAGCAGCTTAGATGAGAGCTCCTACAATGAGCAGTTCTTC
TRBJ2-7 | . | TRBV7-6 | . | CASSLDWGRASEQYF | TGTGCCAGCAGCTTAGACTGGGGGCGCGCTTCCGAGCAGTACTTC
TRBJ2-5 | . | TRBV5-4 | . | CASSLMGGVRAQYF | TGTGCCAGCAGCTTGATGGGGGGAGTACGGGCCCAGTACTTC
TRBJ1-1 | . | TRBV7-8 | . | CASSLSRGTEAFF | TGTGCCAGCAGCTTATCACGCGGAACTGAAGCTTTCTTT
TRBJ2-7 | . | TRBV6-6 | once | CASSLLGGYEQYF | TGTGCCAGCAGCCTCCTTGGAGGCTACGAGCAGTACTTC
TRBJ1-2 | . | TRBV2 | . | CASSTRAGYGYTF | TGTGCCAGCAGTACCAGGGCTGGCTATGGCTACACCTTC
TRBJ2-7 | . | TRBV15 | once | CATSRVFGSYEQYF | TGTGCCACCAGCAGAGTGTTCGGGTCCTACGAGCAGTACTTC
TRBJ2-5 | TRBD2 | TRBV9 | once | CASSVATSSGETQYF | TGTGCCAGCAGCGTCGCTACCTCTAGCGGAGAGACCCAGTACTTC
TRBJ2-1 | . | TRBV9 | . | CASSVAPGGTRFYNEQFF | TGTGCCAGCAGCGTAGCCCCCGGAGGGACTCGCTTCTACAATGAGCAGTTCTTC